Listed below are T cell receptor beta chains from one sample, sequenced in a study of shared clonotypes between healthy human individuals. Generated by immunoSEQ multiplex PCR, the TCRdb table keeps only in-frame clones and is missing some. Seen here are roughly 2,000,000 clones, around 95% observed once, and the top ten hold approximately 1.7%. Input material: naive CD8+ T cells from PBMCs. Receptors originate from a man younger than 30 in good health. Some clones in this sample may be carry-over from other donors' samples. The CDR3 runs from the conserved cysteine through the conserved F or W. Fields, in order: D gene, J gene, V gene, clone size, CDR3 length, CDR3 protein, CDR3 DNA. D genes are given only for firm matches. Not all rows give a size; the values are once, few, many and, for expanded clones, a class.

d_call: .; j_call: TRBJ1-5; v_call: TRBV6-1; clone_size: .; cdr3_length: 13; cdr3_aa: CASSKDSYQPQHF; cdr3_nt: TGTGCCAGCAGTAAGGACAGTTATCAGCCCCAGCATTTT
d_call: .; j_call: TRBJ1-1; v_call: TRBV6-6; clone_size: few; cdr3_length: 11; cdr3_aa: CASEFGTEAFF; cdr3_nt: TGTGCCAGCGAATTCGGCACTGAAGCTTTCTTT
d_call: .; j_call: TRBJ2-2; v_call: TRBV7-3; clone_size: .; cdr3_length: 17; cdr3_aa: CASSLSQKPGVPGELFF; cdr3_nt: TGTGCCAGCAGCTTAAGTCAAAAACCAGGGGTCCCCGGGGAGCTGTTTTTT
d_call: TRBD1; j_call: TRBJ1-2; v_call: TRBV7-2; clone_size: once; cdr3_length: 17; cdr3_aa: CASSGTGTGRPRYGYTF; cdr3_nt: TGTGCCAGCAGCGGTACCGGGACAGGGAGACCGCGCTATGGCTACACCTTC
d_call: .; j_call: TRBJ1-1; v_call: TRBV27; clone_size: once; cdr3_length: 13; cdr3_aa: CASSFRVSAEAFF; cdr3_nt: TGTGCCAGCAGTTTTCGCGTTAGCGCTGAAGCTTTCTTT
d_call: .; j_call: TRBJ1-5; v_call: TRBV19; clone_size: .; cdr3_length: 15; cdr3_aa: CASSMAQDMYQPQHF; cdr3_nt: TGTGCCAGTAGTATGGCCCAGGACATGTATCAGCCCCAGCATTTT
d_call: TRBD1; j_call: TRBJ2-7; v_call: TRBV5-1; clone_size: .; cdr3_length: 14; cdr3_aa: CASSSGQGLYEQYF; cdr3_nt: TGCGCCAGCAGCTCCGGACAGGGTCTCTACGAGCAGTACTTC
d_call: .; j_call: TRBJ2-7; v_call: TRBV7-9; clone_size: .; cdr3_length: 15; cdr3_aa: CASSLGFGQGDEQYF; cdr3_nt: TGTGCCAGCAGCTTAGGGTTCGGACAAGGCGATGAGCAGTACTTC
d_call: TRBD1; j_call: TRBJ2-1; v_call: TRBV19; clone_size: .; cdr3_length: 16; cdr3_aa: CASSITGTGLSNEQFF; cdr3_nt: TGTGCCAGTAGTATTACGGGGACAGGGTTGAGCAATGAGCAGTTCTTC
d_call: .; j_call: TRBJ2-5; v_call: TRBV7-9; clone_size: .; cdr3_length: 19; cdr3_aa: CASSFGGPDGGGGQETQYF; cdr3_nt: TGTGCCAGCAGCTTTGGGGGCCCCGATGGAGGGGGTGGACAAGAGACCCAGTACTTC
d_call: .; j_call: TRBJ2-5; v_call: TRBV15; clone_size: .; cdr3_length: 14; cdr3_aa: CATSSRPLQETQYF; cdr3_nt: TGTGCCACCAGCAGTAGACCCTTACAAGAGACCCAGTACTTC
d_call: TRBD2; j_call: TRBJ2-1; v_call: TRBV9; clone_size: .; cdr3_length: 17; cdr3_aa: CASSFELGAGVSNEQFF; cdr3_nt: TGTGCCAGCAGCTTCGAATTGGGAGCGGGAGTTTCGAATGAGCAGTTCTTC
d_call: TRBD1; j_call: TRBJ2-3; v_call: TRBV10-3; clone_size: .; cdr3_length: 15; cdr3_aa: CAAGGPGGLTDTQYF; cdr3_nt: TGTGCCGCCGGGGGTCCAGGGGGCTTAACAGATACGCAGTATTTT
d_call: .; j_call: TRBJ2-3; v_call: TRBV5-1; clone_size: .; cdr3_length: 15; cdr3_aa: CASSLGGLAADTQYF; cdr3_nt: TGCGCCAGCAGCTTGGGTGGTCTTGCGGCAGATACGCAGTATTTT
d_call: .; j_call: TRBJ1-1; v_call: TRBV29-1; clone_size: few; cdr3_length: 14; cdr3_aa: CSVTRREGNTEAFF; cdr3_nt: TGCAGCGTTACCCGGCGAGAGGGGAACACTGAAGCTTTCTTT
d_call: .; j_call: TRBJ2-7; v_call: TRBV2; clone_size: once; cdr3_length: 12; cdr3_aa: CAHLVSSYEQYF; cdr3_nt: TGTGCCCATCTGGTCAGCTCCTACGAGCAGTACTTC
d_call: .; j_call: TRBJ2-3; v_call: TRBV7-9; clone_size: once; cdr3_length: 17; cdr3_aa: CASSPRLGAAATDTQYF; cdr3_nt: TGTGCCAGCAGCCCCCGGCTGGGGGCGGCAGCTACAGATACGCAGTATTTT
d_call: .; j_call: TRBJ1-1; v_call: TRBV9; clone_size: .; cdr3_length: 16; cdr3_aa: CASSHGRAGVWTEAFF; cdr3_nt: TGTGCCAGCAGCCACGGGAGGGCAGGGGTTTGGACTGAAGCTTTCTTT
d_call: TRBD2; j_call: TRBJ2-1; v_call: TRBV27; clone_size: .; cdr3_length: 18; cdr3_aa: CASSLSAGGLSSYNEQFF; cdr3_nt: TGTGCCAGCAGTTTATCAGCGGGAGGGCTAAGCTCCTACAATGAGCAGTTCTTC
d_call: .; j_call: TRBJ2-5; v_call: TRBV25-1; clone_size: .; cdr3_length: 14; cdr3_aa: CASSELADQETQYF; cdr3_nt: TGTGCCAGCAGTGAATTAGCGGACCAAGAGACCCAGTACTTC
d_call: TRBD1; j_call: TRBJ2-7; v_call: TRBV27; clone_size: .; cdr3_length: 16; cdr3_aa: CASSVSTGDRVHEQYF; cdr3_nt: TGTGCCAGCAGTGTCTCTACCGGGGACAGGGTCCACGAGCAGTACTTC
d_call: .; j_call: TRBJ2-3; v_call: TRBV9; clone_size: .; cdr3_length: 15; cdr3_aa: CASSTTTGSTDTQYF; cdr3_nt: TGTGCCAGCAGCACCACGACGGGTAGCACAGATACGCAGTATTTT
d_call: TRBD1; j_call: TRBJ1-1; v_call: TRBV5-1; clone_size: .; cdr3_length: 13; cdr3_aa: CASSPSTGYEAFF; cdr3_nt: TGCGCCAGCAGCCCCTCGACAGGGTATGAAGCTTTCTTT
d_call: .; j_call: TRBJ2-3; v_call: TRBV27; clone_size: .; cdr3_length: 14; cdr3_aa: CASRPRQGTDTQYF; cdr3_nt: TGTGCCAGCAGACCACGACAGGGCACAGATACGCAGTATTTT
d_call: .; j_call: TRBJ1-2; v_call: TRBV15; clone_size: .; cdr3_length: 14; cdr3_aa: CATSARWGNYGYTF; cdr3_nt: TGTGCCACCAGCGCAAGATGGGGAAACTATGGCTACACCTTC
d_call: .; j_call: TRBJ2-5; v_call: TRBV28; clone_size: .; cdr3_length: 15; cdr3_aa: CASSRARGATETQYF; cdr3_nt: TGTGCCAGCAGTCGAGCCCGCGGGGCGACGGAGACCCAGTACTTC
d_call: .; j_call: TRBJ1-1; v_call: TRBV6-5; clone_size: .; cdr3_length: 15; cdr3_aa: CASSYVVTENTEAFF; cdr3_nt: TGTGCCAGCAGTTACGTGGTGACAGAGAACACTGAAGCTTTCTTT
d_call: TRBD2; j_call: TRBJ2-1; v_call: TRBV2; clone_size: .; cdr3_length: 17; cdr3_aa: CASRDPARAGNYNEQFF; cdr3_nt: TGTGCCAGCAGGGATCCCGCTCGAGCGGGAAACTACAATGAGCAGTTCTTC
d_call: TRBD1; j_call: TRBJ2-2; v_call: TRBV29-1; clone_size: .; cdr3_length: 13; cdr3_aa: CSVLGQGAGELFF; cdr3_nt: TGCAGCGTTCTGGGACAGGGGGCCGGGGAGCTGTTTTTT
d_call: TRBD2; j_call: TRBJ2-3; v_call: TRBV11-2; clone_size: .; cdr3_length: 14; cdr3_aa: CASSFRRGADTQYF; cdr3_nt: TGTGCCAGCAGCTTTAGGCGGGGGGCAGATACGCAGTATTTT
d_call: TRBD1; j_call: TRBJ2-4; v_call: TRBV4-3; clone_size: .; cdr3_length: 16; cdr3_aa: CASSQTGALAKNIQYF; cdr3_nt: TGCGCCAGCAGCCAGACAGGGGCTTTAGCCAAAAACATTCAGTACTTC
d_call: .; j_call: TRBJ2-2; v_call: TRBV4-2; clone_size: .; cdr3_length: 17; cdr3_aa: CASSSPPGRGNTGELFF; cdr3_nt: TGTGCCAGCAGCTCGCCCCCGGGCCGCGGGAACACCGGGGAGCTGTTTTTT
d_call: TRBD1; j_call: TRBJ1-5; v_call: TRBV4-2; clone_size: .; cdr3_length: 16; cdr3_aa: CASSHDTGDRAQPQHF; cdr3_nt: TGTGCCAGCAGCCACGACACGGGAGACAGGGCACAGCCCCAGCATTTT
d_call: .; j_call: TRBJ2-7; v_call: TRBV7-6; clone_size: once; cdr3_length: 15; cdr3_aa: CASSLADPGSYEQYF; cdr3_nt: TGTGCCAGCAGCTTAGCGGATCCAGGCTCCTACGAGCAGTACTTC
d_call: TRBD1; j_call: TRBJ2-5; v_call: TRBV4-1; clone_size: .; cdr3_length: 16; cdr3_aa: CASSPTTGRREETQYF; cdr3_nt: TGCGCCAGCAGCCCCACGACAGGGAGAAGAGAAGAGACCCAGTACTTC
d_call: .; j_call: TRBJ2-5; v_call: TRBV28; clone_size: .; cdr3_length: 12; cdr3_aa: CASSFVSETQYF; cdr3_nt: TGTGCCAGCAGTTTTGTCTCGGAGACCCAGTACTTC
d_call: .; j_call: TRBJ1-5; v_call: TRBV21-1; clone_size: .; cdr3_length: 19; cdr3_aa: CASRNEGNPMYSGNQPQHF; cdr3_nt: TGTGCCAGCAGAAACGAGGGAAATCCCATGTATAGTGGAAATCAGCCCCAGCATTTT
d_call: .; j_call: TRBJ2-7; v_call: TRBV2; clone_size: .; cdr3_length: 17; cdr3_aa: CASSGESRAPSSYEQYF; cdr3_nt: TGTGCCAGCAGTGGGGAGTCGAGGGCCCCTAGCTCCTACGAGCAGTACTTC
d_call: TRBD2; j_call: TRBJ2-7; v_call: TRBV19; clone_size: .; cdr3_length: 14; cdr3_aa: CASSPRGTSYEQYF; cdr3_nt: TGTGCCAGTAGTCCCCGGGGGACTAGCTACGAGCAGTACTTC
d_call: .; j_call: TRBJ2-7; v_call: TRBV9; clone_size: .; cdr3_length: 14; cdr3_aa: CASSSPERIHEQYF; cdr3_nt: TGTGCCAGCAGCTCCCCCGAGCGCATCCACGAGCAGTACTTC
d_call: TRBD1; j_call: TRBJ2-3; v_call: TRBV28; clone_size: .; cdr3_length: 20; cdr3_aa: CASSFWQIRGLNGSTDTQYF; cdr3_nt: TGTGCCAGCAGTTTTTGGCAGATCAGGGGGCTTAACGGGAGCACAGATACGCAGTATTTT
d_call: .; j_call: TRBJ1-1; v_call: TRBV19; clone_size: .; cdr3_length: 15; cdr3_aa: CASSIGPFMNTEAFF; cdr3_nt: TGTGCCAGTAGTATAGGCCCCTTCATGAACACTGAAGCTTTCTTT
d_call: TRBD2; j_call: TRBJ2-7; v_call: TRBV19; clone_size: .; cdr3_length: 13; cdr3_aa: CASSMGLVGEQYF; cdr3_nt: TGTGCCAGTAGTATGGGACTAGTGGGAGAGCAGTACTTC
d_call: .; j_call: TRBJ2-1; v_call: TRBV4-1; clone_size: .; cdr3_length: 16; cdr3_aa: CASSKTRGSDSHEQFF; cdr3_nt: TGCGCCAGCAGCAAAACGAGAGGGAGTGATAGCCATGAGCAGTTCTTC
d_call: TRBD1; j_call: TRBJ1-2; v_call: TRBV29-1; clone_size: once; cdr3_length: 14; cdr3_aa: CSVDAGQGAWGYTF; cdr3_nt: TGCAGCGTTGATGCGGGACAGGGGGCTTGGGGCTACACCTTC
d_call: .; j_call: TRBJ1-2; v_call: TRBV9; clone_size: .; cdr3_length: 13; cdr3_aa: CVSSGTVDYGYTF; cdr3_nt: TGTGTCAGCAGCGGGACGGTGGATTATGGCTACACCTTC
d_call: TRBD2; j_call: TRBJ2-1; v_call: TRBV2; clone_size: .; cdr3_length: 18; cdr3_aa: CASSDPTSVSSSYNEQFF; cdr3_nt: TGTGCCAGCAGTGACCCCACTAGCGTCTCTAGCTCCTACAATGAGCAGTTCTTC
d_call: TRBD2; j_call: TRBJ2-3; v_call: TRBV9; clone_size: .; cdr3_length: 16; cdr3_aa: CASSSSAGASTDTQYF; cdr3_nt: TGTGCCAGCAGTTCCTCGGCGGGAGCTAGCACAGATACGCAGTATTTT
d_call: .; j_call: TRBJ2-7; v_call: TRBV9; clone_size: .; cdr3_length: 13; cdr3_aa: CASSVDTMVEQYF; cdr3_nt: TGTGCCAGCAGCGTAGACACGATGGTCGAGCAGTACTTC
d_call: .; j_call: TRBJ2-7; v_call: TRBV13; clone_size: once; cdr3_length: 13; cdr3_aa: CASSSGLAYEQYF; cdr3_nt: TGTGCCAGCAGCTCGGGACTGGCTTACGAGCAGTACTTC
d_call: .; j_call: TRBJ2-7; v_call: TRBV6-1; clone_size: .; cdr3_length: 15; cdr3_aa: CASSDWRLTLYEQYF; cdr3_nt: TGTGCCAGCAGTGATTGGCGGCTTACCTTGTACGAGCAGTACTTC
d_call: .; j_call: TRBJ1-1; v_call: TRBV13; clone_size: few; cdr3_length: 13; cdr3_aa: CASSRQENTEAFF; cdr3_nt: TGTGCCAGCAGCCGACAGGAGAACACTGAAGCTTTCTTT
d_call: .; j_call: TRBJ2-7; v_call: TRBV19; clone_size: .; cdr3_length: 14; cdr3_aa: CASSPWGAAYEQYF; cdr3_nt: TGTGCCAGTAGCCCTTGGGGGGCAGCCTACGAGCAGTACTTC
d_call: .; j_call: TRBJ2-7; v_call: TRBV27; clone_size: .; cdr3_length: 17; cdr3_aa: CASSLSWAGQAAYEQYF; cdr3_nt: TGTGCCAGCAGTTTATCGTGGGCTGGTCAAGCGGCCTACGAGCAGTACTTC
d_call: TRBD1; j_call: TRBJ1-5; v_call: TRBV4-1; clone_size: .; cdr3_length: 14; cdr3_aa: CASSPRGQAQPQHF; cdr3_nt: TGCGCCAGCAGCCCCCGAGGACAGGCCCAGCCCCAGCATTTT
d_call: .; j_call: TRBJ2-7; v_call: TRBV28; clone_size: once; cdr3_length: 14; cdr3_aa: CASSKKIGGYEQYF; cdr3_nt: TGTGCCAGCAGTAAAAAAATAGGGGGGTACGAGCAGTACTTC
d_call: .; j_call: TRBJ1-4; v_call: TRBV27; clone_size: .; cdr3_length: 14; cdr3_aa: CASTQGGASEKLFF; cdr3_nt: TGTGCCAGCACTCAGGGAGGGGCGAGTGAAAAACTGTTTTTT
d_call: TRBD1; j_call: TRBJ2-1; v_call: TRBV29-1; clone_size: .; cdr3_length: 12; cdr3_aa: CSVARGTNEQFF; cdr3_nt: TGCAGCGTTGCCAGGGGGACCAATGAGCAGTTCTTC
d_call: TRBD1; j_call: TRBJ1-1; v_call: TRBV9; clone_size: .; cdr3_length: 15; cdr3_aa: CASSPGTGRGTEAFF; cdr3_nt: TGTGCCAGCAGCCCAGGGACAGGGAGAGGGACTGAAGCTTTCTTT